Listed here are 20 T cell receptor beta chains from one sample, sequenced in a study of CD8 T cells in Susac syndrome. RNA totalling roughly 0.5 to 1 ug underwent reverse transcription with random hexamers. TCRdb independently ran MiXCR on the immunoSEQ multiplex PCR reads; one entry per CDR3 protein. The sample includes roughly 150,000 distinct CDR3 sequences, approximately 90% seen only once; the top ten take approximately 0.082%. Sequencing was done on a sample of CD4+ T cells from PBMCs. The source is a human donor in good health.

In this sample, this clonotype turned up a few times. CDR3 sequence: CASSQANEQYF. The CDR3 DNA sequence: TGTGCCAGCAGCCAAGCGAACGAGCAGTACTTC. The chain employs TRBV6-2 or TRBV6-3 and TRBJ2-7, with D uncertain. With 6 bases removed from V and 5 bases from J, the gap between germline ends came to 8 bases. Germline loops: CDR1 MNHEY, CDR2 SVGEGT. The CDR3 consists of 11 residues.

V usage is TRBV6-5 and J usage is TRBJ2-4; 7 bases fit TRBD2. Per the germline V gene, CDR1 is MNHEY and CDR2 is SVGAGI. The length of the CDR3 is 14 residues. The J segment lost 9 bases and the V segment lost 5 bases, leaving 10 bases of the junction unmatched. The CDR3 spells CASSPGVPGGIQYF. The CDR3 bases are TGTGCCAGCAGTCCGGGGGTACCGGGGGGCATTCAGTACTTC.

The chain joins TRBV18 to TRBJ2-1; D gene ambiguous. Germline-derived CDR1 and CDR2 are KGHSH and LQKENI. V lost 2 bases and J lost 5, with 7 bases in between. This CDR3 spans 13 amino acids. CDR3 bases: TGTGCCAGCTCACCAGTACTGCACAATGAGCAGTTCTTC. Encoded protein: CASSPVLHNEQFF.

The chain combines TRBV7-2 with TRBJ2-3, with D possibly TRBD2 on 6 matching bases. CDR3 length equals 13 residues. Germline values: CDR1 SGHTA, CDR2 FQGNSA. Between the trimmed V and J ends, which lost 6 bases and 4 bases, there was a span of 11 bases. The CDR3 loop reads CASRKGRSDTQYF. Here the CDR3 DNA reads TGTGCCAGCAGGAAGGGGAGGTCAGATACGCAGTATTTT.

This rearrangement joins TRBV9 to TRBJ1-2, with D perhaps TRBD1 (6 bases). CDR3 length: 14 amino acids. The germline V and J ends were trimmed by 4 bases and 3 bases, with 13 bases remaining between them. The germline CDR1 and CDR2 sequences are SGDLS and YYNGEE. The CDR3 DNA reads TGTGCCAGCAGCTACAGGGAGTTCGACTATGGCTACACCTTC. Translation gives CASSYREFDYGYTF.

CDR3 protein: CASIMTGSPNYGYTF. The CDR3 DNA is TGTGCCAGCATCATGACAGGCTCCCCTAACTATGGCTACACCTTC. This chain joins TRBV27 and TRBJ1-2; perhaps TRBD1 as D (6 bases). Germline V gene lookup returns CDR1 MNHEY and CDR2 SMNVEV (reference sequence). Between the trimmed V and J ends, which lost 7 bases and 0 bases, there was a span of 15 bases. CDR3 length: 15 residues.

The rearrangement joins TRBV20-1 to TRBJ2-5; D is ambiguous. Germline loops: CDR1 DFQATT, CDR2 SNEGSKA (reference sequence). There are 14 residues in the CDR3. The V end lost 2 bases, the J end lost 2 bases, and 12 bases lay between the germline ends. CDR3 residues: CSARISLTQETQYF. The DNA for the CDR3 is TGCAGTGCTAGAATCAGCCTAACGCAAGAGACCCAGTACTTC.

The chain joins TRBV3-1 to TRBJ2-6; 10 bases line up with TRBD2. J lost 0 bases, V lost 5 bases, and 4 bases had no gene match. CDR3 length: 17 residues. Germline loops: CDR1 LGHDT, CDR2 YNNKEL (reference sequence). CDR3 region: CASSSSGSASGANVLTF. Here the CDR3 DNA reads TGTGCCAGCAGCTCTAGCGGGAGTGCCTCTGGGGCCAACGTCCTGACTTTC.

This rearrangement joins TRBV20-1 to TRBJ2-2; 14 bases map to TRBD2. The V gene end was trimmed by 6 bases and the J gene end by 2 bases; junction bases not matched to a gene: 2. This CDR3 has 15 residues. The germline gives CDR1 DFQATT, CDR2 SNEGSKA (reference sequence). The DNA of the CDR3 is TGCAGTGCCGGGACTAGCGGGAGTAACACCGGGGAGCTGTTTTTT. Amino acids: CSAGTSGSNTGELFF.

This sequence joins TRBV30 and TRBJ2-7, with a possible D match to TRBD2 (6 bases). V was trimmed by 1 base and J by 3 bases, leaving 13 bases between them. The CDR3 consists of 14 residues. Germline lookup yields CDR1 GTSNPN and CDR2 SVGIG (reference sequence). The DNA for the CDR3 is TGTGCCTGGAGTGATGGAGGGATGGGCTACGAGCAGTACTTC. Encoded protein: CAWSDGGMGYEQYF.

The genes are TRBV25-1 and TRBJ1-5; no clear D. CDR3 length equals 16 residues. From germline, CDR1 is MGHDK and CDR2 SYGVNS. V lost 3 bases, J lost 2 bases, and 14 bases lay in between. CDR3 region: CASSDRGFPGNQPQHF. The CDR3 DNA follows: TGTGCCAGCAGTGACAGAGGTTTCCCCGGCAATCAGCCCCAGCATTTT.

The chain is built from TRBV20-1 and TRBJ1-6; D may be TRBD1 (5 bases). V was shortened by 2 bases and J by 5 bases, with 13 bases between the two germline ends. The V gene's germline CDR1 is DFQATT and CDR2 SNEGSKA (reference sequence). This CDR3 has 15 residues. For the CDR3, the DNA is TGCAGTGCTAGAAAGGGCGGGGCCGATAATTCACCCCTCCACTTT. Amino acids: CSARKGGADNSPLHF.

The chain employs TRBV6-1 and TRBJ1-1, with no clear D. Between the trimmed V and J ends, which lost 2 bases and 1 base, there was a span of 8 bases. CDR3 size: 14 residues. CDR1 and CDR2 (germline): MNHNS, SASEGT. The CDR3, as DNA: TGTGCCAGCAGTGAAACCGGGCCGAACACTGAAGCTTTCTTT. It encodes CASSETGPNTEAFF.

The rearrangement uses TRBV29-1 and TRBJ1-2, with D unclear. Germline values: CDR1 SQVTM, CDR2 ANQGSEA. The CDR3 covers 13 residues. V gave up 6 bases and J gave up 4 bases, with 15 bases separating them. The chain's CDR3 is CSVLASSPYGYTF. The CDR3 nucleotides read TGCAGCGTCCTTGCGAGCAGCCCCTATGGCTACACCTTC.

The chain is built from TRBV3-1 and TRBJ2-1; tentative D call: TRBD2 (5 bases). The CDR3 consists of 16 residues. Germline V CDR1 and CDR2: LGHDT, YNNKEL (reference sequence). Trimming removed 2 bases at V and 7 bases at J, with 18 bases between. Here the CDR3 DNA reads TGTGCCAGCAGCCAATACGTTAGCCCTAGCCGGAATGAGCAGTTCTTC. Translating gives CASSQYVSPSRNEQFF.

V and J are TRBV2 and TRBJ2-3; D may match TRBD1 or TRBD2 (6 bases each). The germline V gene has CDR1 SNHLY and CDR2 FYNNEI. CDR3 length equals 15 residues. Between the trimmed V and J ends, which lost 4 bases and 4 bases, there was a span of 15 bases. The CDR3 sequence: CASSGQAGNPDTQYF. In DNA form, the CDR3 reads TGTGCCAGCAGTGGACAGGCGGGGAATCCAGATACGCAGTATTTT.

The J gene is TRBJ2-2, the V gene TRBV18; no reliable D call. The V end lost 2 bases, the J end lost 1 base, and 8 bases lay between the germline ends. This CDR3 is 15 amino acids long. The germline V gene encodes CDR1 KGHSH and CDR2 LQKENI. The CDR3 loop reads CASSPTGLNTGELFF. CDR3 DNA sequence: TGTGCCAGCTCACCAACGGGCCTGAACACCGGGGAGCTGTTTTTT.

This clonotype was seen only once. V gene TRBV6-5 combines with J gene TRBJ2-3; 7 bases are shared with TRBD2. V gave up 2 bases and J gave up 2 bases; unmatched junction bases: 1. This CDR3 has 14 residues. Per the germline V gene, CDR1 is MNHEY and CDR2 is SVGAGI. The CDR3 reads CASSYAGDTDTQYF. CDR3 nucleotides: TGTGCCAGCAGTTACGCGGGGGACACAGATACGCAGTATTTT.

This clonotype appeared once. The gene calls are TRBV28 and TRBJ1-1; D ambiguous. CDR1 MDHEN and CDR2 SYDVKM come from the germline V gene. CDR3 length equals 13 residues. With 9 bases removed from V and 1 base from J, the gap between germline ends came to 12 bases. In DNA, the CDR3 is TGTGCCAGTCACTCACAGCCGAACACTGAAGCTTTCTTT. Encoded protein: CASHSQPNTEAFF.

The rearrangement uses TRBV20-1 and TRBJ2-3, with D unclear. The V end lost 0 bases, the J end lost 2 bases, and 6 bases lay between the germline ends. The CDR3 runs 13 residues. Germline V lookup: CDR1 DFQATT, CDR2 SNEGSKA (reference sequence). The CDR3: CSARDRTTDTQYF. The CDR3 DNA reads TGCAGTGCTAGAGATCGGACCACAGATACGCAGTATTTT.